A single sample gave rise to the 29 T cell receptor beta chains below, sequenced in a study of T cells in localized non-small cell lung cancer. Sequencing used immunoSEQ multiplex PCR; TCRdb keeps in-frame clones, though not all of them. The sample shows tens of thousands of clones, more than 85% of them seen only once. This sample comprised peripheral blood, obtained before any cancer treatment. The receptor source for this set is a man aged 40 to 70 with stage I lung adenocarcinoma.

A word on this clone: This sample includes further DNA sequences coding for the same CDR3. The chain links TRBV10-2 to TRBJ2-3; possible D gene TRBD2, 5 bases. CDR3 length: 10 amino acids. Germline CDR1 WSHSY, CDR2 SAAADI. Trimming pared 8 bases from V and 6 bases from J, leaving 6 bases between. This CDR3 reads CASGEDTQYF. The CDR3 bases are TGCGCCAGCGGGGAGGATACGCAGTATTTT.

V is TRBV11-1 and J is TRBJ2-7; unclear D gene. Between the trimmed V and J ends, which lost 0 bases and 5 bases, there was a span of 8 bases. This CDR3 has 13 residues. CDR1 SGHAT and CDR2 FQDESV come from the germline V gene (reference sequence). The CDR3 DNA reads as TGTGCCAGCAGCTTAGCGAATGCTAACGAGCAGTACTTC. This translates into CASSLANANEQYF.

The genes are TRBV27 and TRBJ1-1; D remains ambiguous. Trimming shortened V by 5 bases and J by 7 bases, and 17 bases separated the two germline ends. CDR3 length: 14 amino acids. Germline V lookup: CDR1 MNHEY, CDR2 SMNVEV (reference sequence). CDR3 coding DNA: TGTGCCAGCAGTCCCCTGGCGGGTGTCGGTGAAGCTTTCTTT. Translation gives CASSPLAGVGEAFF.

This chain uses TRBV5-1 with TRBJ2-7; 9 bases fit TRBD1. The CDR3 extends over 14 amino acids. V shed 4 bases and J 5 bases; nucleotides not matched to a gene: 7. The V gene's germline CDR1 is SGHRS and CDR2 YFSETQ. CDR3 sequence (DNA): TGCGCCAGCAGCAAGGACAGGGGTGTTGACGAGCAGTACTTC. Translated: CASSKDRGVDEQYF.

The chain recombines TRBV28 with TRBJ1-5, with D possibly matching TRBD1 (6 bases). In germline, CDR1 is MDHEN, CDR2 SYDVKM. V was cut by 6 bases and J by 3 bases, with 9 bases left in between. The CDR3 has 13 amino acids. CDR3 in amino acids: CASRQGNNQPQHF. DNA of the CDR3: TGTGCCAGCAGACAGGGTAACAATCAGCCCCAGCATTTT.

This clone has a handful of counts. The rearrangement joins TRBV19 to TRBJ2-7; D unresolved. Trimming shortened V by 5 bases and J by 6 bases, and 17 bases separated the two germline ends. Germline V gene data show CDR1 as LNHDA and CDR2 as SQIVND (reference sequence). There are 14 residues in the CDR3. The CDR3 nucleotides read TGTGCCAGTAGTGCATTCCTCAACTGGGGCGAGCAGTACTTC. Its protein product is CASSAFLNWGEQYF. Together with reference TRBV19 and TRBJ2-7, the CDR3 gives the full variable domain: DGGITQSPKYLFRKEGQNVTLSCEQNLNHDAMYWYRQDPGQGLRLIYYSQIVNDFQKGDIAEGYSVSREKKESFPLTVTSAQKNPTAFYLCASSAFLNWGEQYFGPGTRLTVT.

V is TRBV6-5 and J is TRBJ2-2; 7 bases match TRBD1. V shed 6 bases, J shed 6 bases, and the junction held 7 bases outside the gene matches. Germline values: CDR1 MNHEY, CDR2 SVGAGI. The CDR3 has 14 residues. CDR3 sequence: CASSLSGGSGELFF. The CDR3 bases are TGTGCCAGCAGCCTTTCAGGGGGATCCGGGGAGCTGTTTTTT.

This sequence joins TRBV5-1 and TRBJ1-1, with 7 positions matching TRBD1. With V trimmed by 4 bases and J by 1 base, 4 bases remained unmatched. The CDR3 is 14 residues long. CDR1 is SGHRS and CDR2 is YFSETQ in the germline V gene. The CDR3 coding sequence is TGCGCCAGCAGCCACCGACAGGGGAACACTGAAGCTTTCTTT. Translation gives CASSHRQGNTEAFF.

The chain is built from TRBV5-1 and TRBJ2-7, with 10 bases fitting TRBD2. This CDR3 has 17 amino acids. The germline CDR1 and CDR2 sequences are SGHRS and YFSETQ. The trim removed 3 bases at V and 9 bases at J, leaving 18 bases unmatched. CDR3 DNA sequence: TGCGCCAGCAGCTCCCACGGCGGGACTAGCGAAGGAGGGGTGCAGTACTTC. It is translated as CASSSHGGTSEGGVQYF.

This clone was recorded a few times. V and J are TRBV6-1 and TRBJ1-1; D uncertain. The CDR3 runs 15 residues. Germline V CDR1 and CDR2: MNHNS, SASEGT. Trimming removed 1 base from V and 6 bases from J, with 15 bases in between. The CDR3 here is CASSEVVEPQPEAFF. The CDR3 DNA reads TGTGCCAGCAGTGAAGTGGTGGAACCCCAACCTGAAGCTTTCTTT.

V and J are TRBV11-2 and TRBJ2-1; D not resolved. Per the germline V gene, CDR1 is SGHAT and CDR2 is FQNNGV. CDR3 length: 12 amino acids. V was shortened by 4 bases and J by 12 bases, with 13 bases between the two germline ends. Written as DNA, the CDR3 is TGTGCCAGCAGCTCCAATCTCGTTTTGCAGTTCTTC. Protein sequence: CASSSNLVLQFF.

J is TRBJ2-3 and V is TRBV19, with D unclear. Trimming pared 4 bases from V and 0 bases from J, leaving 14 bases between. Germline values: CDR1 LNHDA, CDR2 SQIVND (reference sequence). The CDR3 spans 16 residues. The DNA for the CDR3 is TGTGCCAGTAGTAAGTTTTGGCAGGCAAGCACAGATACGCAGTATTTT. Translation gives CASSKFWQASTDTQYF.

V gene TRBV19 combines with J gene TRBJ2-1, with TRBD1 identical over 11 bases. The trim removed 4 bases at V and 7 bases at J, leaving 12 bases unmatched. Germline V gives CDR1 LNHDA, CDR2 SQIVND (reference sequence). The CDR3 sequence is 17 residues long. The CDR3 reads CASSTRRTGGVENEQFF. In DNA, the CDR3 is TGTGCCAGTAGTACCCGGCGGACAGGGGGCGTGGAAAATGAGCAGTTCTTC.

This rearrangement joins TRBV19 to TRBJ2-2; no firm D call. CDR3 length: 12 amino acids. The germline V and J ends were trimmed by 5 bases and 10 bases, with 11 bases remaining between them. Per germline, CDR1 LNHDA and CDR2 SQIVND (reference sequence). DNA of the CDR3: TGTGCCAGTAGTCCCCACTCAACGGAGCTGTTTTTT. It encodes CASSPHSTELFF. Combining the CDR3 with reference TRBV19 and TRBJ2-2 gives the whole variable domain DGGITQSPKYLFRKEGQNVTLSCEQNLNHDAMYWYRQDPGQGLRLIYYSQIVNDFQKGDIAEGYSVSREKKESFPLTVTSAQKNPTAFYLCASSPHSTELFFGEGSRLTVL.

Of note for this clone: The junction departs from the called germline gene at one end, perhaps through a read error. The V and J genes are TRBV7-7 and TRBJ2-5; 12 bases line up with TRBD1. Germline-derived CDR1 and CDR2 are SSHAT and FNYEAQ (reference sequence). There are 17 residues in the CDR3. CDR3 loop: CASSLAGTGGLQETQYF. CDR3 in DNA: TGTGCTAGCAGCTTGGCCGGGACAGGGGGCCTCCAAGAGACCCAGTACTTC.

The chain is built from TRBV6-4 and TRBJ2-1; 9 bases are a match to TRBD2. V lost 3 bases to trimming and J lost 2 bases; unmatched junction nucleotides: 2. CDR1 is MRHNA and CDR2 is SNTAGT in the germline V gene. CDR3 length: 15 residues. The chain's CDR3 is CASSEREGPYNEQFF. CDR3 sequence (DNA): TGTGCCAGCAGTGAGCGGGAGGGCCCCTACAATGAGCAGTTCTTC.

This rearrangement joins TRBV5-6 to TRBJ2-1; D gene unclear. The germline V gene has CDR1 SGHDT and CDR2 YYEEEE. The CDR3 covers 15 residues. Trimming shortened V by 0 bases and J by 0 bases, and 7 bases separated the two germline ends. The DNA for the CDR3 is TGTGCCAGCAGCTTGGTGGCAGGCTCCTACAATGAGCAGTTCTTC. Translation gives CASSLVAGSYNEQFF.

CDR3: CASSLASSGREETQYF. CDR3 DNA sequence: TGTGCCAGCAGCTTAGCCTCTAGCGGGAGGGAAGAGACCCAGTACTTC. The chain couples TRBV7-2 to TRBJ2-5, with 12 bases fitting TRBD2. There are 16 residues in the CDR3. From germline, CDR1 is SGHTA and CDR2 FQGNSA. J lost 3 bases, V lost 0 bases, and 2 bases had no gene match.

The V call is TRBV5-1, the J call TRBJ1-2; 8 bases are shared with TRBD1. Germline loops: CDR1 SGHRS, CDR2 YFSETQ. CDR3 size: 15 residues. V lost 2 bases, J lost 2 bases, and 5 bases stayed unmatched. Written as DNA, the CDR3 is TGCGCCAGCAGCTTCCCGGGACAGGAGAACTATGGCTACACCTTC. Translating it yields CASSFPGQENYGYTF.

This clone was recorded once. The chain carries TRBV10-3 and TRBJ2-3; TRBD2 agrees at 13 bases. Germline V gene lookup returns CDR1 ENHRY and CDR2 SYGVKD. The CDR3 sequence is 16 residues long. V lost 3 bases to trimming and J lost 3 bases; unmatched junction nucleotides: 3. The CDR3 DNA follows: TGTGCCATCAGTGAACCGGGACTAGCGGGAACAGATACGCAGTATTTT. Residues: CAISEPGLAGTDTQYF.

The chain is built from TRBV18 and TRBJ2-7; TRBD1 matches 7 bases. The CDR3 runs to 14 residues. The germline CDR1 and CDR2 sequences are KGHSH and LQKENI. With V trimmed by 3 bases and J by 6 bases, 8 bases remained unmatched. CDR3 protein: CASSPRQGASEQYF. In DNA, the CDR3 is TGTGCCAGCTCACCTCGACAGGGAGCGTCCGAGCAGTACTTC. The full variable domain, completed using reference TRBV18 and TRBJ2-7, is NAGVMQNPRHLVRRRGQEARLRCSPMKGHSHVYWYRQLPEEGLKFMVYLQKENIIDESGMPKERFSAEFPKEGPSILRIQQVVRGDSAAYFCASSPRQGASEQYFGPGTRLTVT.

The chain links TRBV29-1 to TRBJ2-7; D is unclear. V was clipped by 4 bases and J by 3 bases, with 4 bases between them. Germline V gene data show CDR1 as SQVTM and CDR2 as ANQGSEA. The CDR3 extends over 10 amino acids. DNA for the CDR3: TGCAGCGTTGGCGACTACGAGCAGTACTTC. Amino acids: CSVGDYEQYF.

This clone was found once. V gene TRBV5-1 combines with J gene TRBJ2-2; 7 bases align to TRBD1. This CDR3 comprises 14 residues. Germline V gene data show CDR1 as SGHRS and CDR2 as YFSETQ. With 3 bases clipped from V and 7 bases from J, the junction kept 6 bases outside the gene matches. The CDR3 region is CASSYDRVSGELFF. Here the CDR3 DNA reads TGCGCCAGCAGCTACGACAGGGTTAGCGGGGAGCTGTTTTTT.

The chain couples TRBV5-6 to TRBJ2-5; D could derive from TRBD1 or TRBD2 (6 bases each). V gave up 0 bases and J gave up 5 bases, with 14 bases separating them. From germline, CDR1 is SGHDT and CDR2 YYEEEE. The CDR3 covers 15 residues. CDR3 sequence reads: CASSLVSGGPETQYF. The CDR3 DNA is TGTGCCAGCAGCTTGGTGTCTGGGGGGCCGGAGACCCAGTACTTC. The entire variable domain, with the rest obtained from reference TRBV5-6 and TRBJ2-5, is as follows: DAGVTQSPTHLIKTRGQQVTLRCSPKSGHDTVSWYQQALGQGPQFIFQYYEEEERQRGNFPDRFSGHQFPNYSSELNVNALLLGDSALYLCASSLVSGGPETQYFGPGTRLLVL.

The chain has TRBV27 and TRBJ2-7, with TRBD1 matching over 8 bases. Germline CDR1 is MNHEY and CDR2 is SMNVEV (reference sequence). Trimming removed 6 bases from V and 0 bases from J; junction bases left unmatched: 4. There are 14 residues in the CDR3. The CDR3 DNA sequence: TGTGCCAGCAGCCTGACAGGGGCCTCCTACGAGCAGTACTTC. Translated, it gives CASSLTGASYEQYF.

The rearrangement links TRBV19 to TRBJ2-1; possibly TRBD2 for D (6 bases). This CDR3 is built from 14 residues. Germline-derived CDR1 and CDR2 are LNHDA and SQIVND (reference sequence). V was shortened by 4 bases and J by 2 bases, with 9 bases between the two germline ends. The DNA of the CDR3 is TGTGCCAGTAGTACGGGAGCACCCTACAATGAGCAGTTCTTC. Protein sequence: CASSTGAPYNEQFF.

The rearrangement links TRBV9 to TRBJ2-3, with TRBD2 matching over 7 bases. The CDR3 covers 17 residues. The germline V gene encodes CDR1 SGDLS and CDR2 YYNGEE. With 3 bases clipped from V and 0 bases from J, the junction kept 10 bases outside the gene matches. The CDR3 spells CASSAGLAESSTDTQYF. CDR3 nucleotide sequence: TGTGCCAGCAGCGCGGGGCTAGCGGAGTCAAGCACAGATACGCAGTATTTT.

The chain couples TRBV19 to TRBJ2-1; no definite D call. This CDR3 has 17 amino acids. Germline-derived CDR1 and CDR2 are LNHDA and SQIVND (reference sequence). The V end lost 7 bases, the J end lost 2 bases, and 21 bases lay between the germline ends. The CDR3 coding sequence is TGTGCCAGTACCAATAATGTCGCTAGTAAAACCTACAATGAGCAGTTCTTC. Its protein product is CASTNNVASKTYNEQFF.

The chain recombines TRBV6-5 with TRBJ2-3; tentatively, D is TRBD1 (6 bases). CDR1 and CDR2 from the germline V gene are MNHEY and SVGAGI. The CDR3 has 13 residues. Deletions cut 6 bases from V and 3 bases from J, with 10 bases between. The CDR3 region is CASRLDSTDTQYF. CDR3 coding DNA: TGTGCCAGCAGACTGGACAGTACAGATACGCAGTATTTT.